The 13 T cell receptor beta chains below come from one sample, sequenced in a study of blood T cell repertoires in COVID-19. The assay was immunoSEQ multiplex PCR, and TCRdb's table has in-frame clones only and misses some. The sample comprises 300,000 to 350,000 clones, 80% to 90% of which are singletons, and 8.9% rests with the top ten. The sample consisted of PBMCs or T cells enriched from blood (not recorded which). These receptors all come from a woman under 30 who had recovered from COVID-19.

The chain couples TRBV20-1 to TRBJ1-1; the D is unclear. Deletions cut 3 bases from V and 8 bases from J, with 10 bases between. The CDR3 totals 11 residues. Germline lookup yields CDR1 DFQATT and CDR2 SNEGSKA (reference sequence). CDR3 protein: CSASVAREAFF. As DNA, the CDR3 is TGCAGTGCTAGCGTTGCGAGGGAAGCTTTCTTT.

V gene TRBV27 combines with J gene TRBJ2-1, with 7 positions matching TRBD1. Trimming cost V 4 bases and J 7 bases; bases outside gene matches: 7. The CDR3 extends over 14 amino acids. In germline, CDR1 is MNHEY, CDR2 SMNVEV (reference sequence). This CDR3 is CASSSWTGGNEQFF. The CDR3 coding sequence is TGTGCCAGCAGTTCGTGGACAGGAGGAAATGAGCAGTTCTTC.

As DNA, the CDR3 is TGTGCCAGCTCCGGGGATACCTCCTACGAGCAGTACTTC. Its translation: CASSGDTSYEQYF. The chain links TRBV3-1 (or the pseudogene TRBV3-2) to TRBJ2-7; TRBD2 is a possible D gene (5 bases). Germline CDR1 and CDR2: LGHDT and YNNKEL (reference sequence). This CDR3 has 13 amino acids. V was shortened by 8 bases and J by 0 bases, with 11 bases between the two germline ends.

The CDR3 spells CASRKLSTEAFF. In DNA, the CDR3 is TGTGCCAGCCGGAAACTAAGCACTGAAGCTTTCTTT. The chain links TRBV28 to TRBJ1-1, with D hard to call. Germline assignment: CDR1 MDHEN and CDR2 SYDVKM. With 8 bases removed from V and 4 bases from J, the gap between germline ends came to 11 bases. This CDR3 is 12 amino acids long. The whole variable domain, remainder taken from reference TRBV28 and TRBJ1-1, is DVKVTQSSRYLVKRTGEKVFLECVQDMDHENMFWYRQDPGLGLRLIYFSYDVKMKEKGDIPEGYSVSREKKERFSLILESASTNQTSMYLCASRKLSTEAFFGQGTRLTVV.

Written as DNA, the CDR3 is TGCAGCGGGGACAGGAACACTGAAGCTTTCTTT. Amino acid sequence: CSGDRNTEAFF. V gene TRBV29-1 combines with J gene TRBJ1-1, with 7 bases lining up with TRBD1. CDR1 is SQVTM, CDR2 ANQGSEA, per germline. This CDR3 contains 11 residues. The V segment lost 7 bases and the J segment 1 base; nucleotides outside the gene matches: 0.

The chain uses TRBV19 and TRBJ2-4; 9 positions match TRBD2. Germline CDR1 and CDR2: LNHDA and SQIVND (reference sequence). With V trimmed by 6 bases and J by 16 bases, 16 bases remained unmatched. The CDR3 consists of 14 residues. CDR3 protein: CASSLAAGTSSYYF. The CDR3 bases are TGTGCCAGTAGCCTAGCAGCCGGGACTAGCTCATACTACTTC. Full variable domain (remainder filled in from reference TRBV19 and TRBJ2-4): DGGITQSPKYLFRKEGQNVTLSCEQNLNHDAMYWYRQDPGQGLRLIYYSQIVNDFQKGDIAEGYSVSREKKESFPLTVTSAQKNPTAFYLCASSLAAGTSSYYFGAGTRLSVL.

The chain employs TRBV3-1 (or the pseudogene TRBV3-2) and TRBJ2-2; TRBD1 agrees at 8 bases. Germline-derived CDR1 and CDR2 are LGHDT and YNNKEL (reference sequence). V shed 5 bases and J 6 bases; nucleotides not matched to a gene: 8. This CDR3 is 15 amino acids long. CDR3 coding DNA: TGTGCCAGCAGCTCAGGGGGCGCAGTTGCCGGGGAGCTGTTTTTT. Translation: CASSSGGAVAGELFF.

The chain joins TRBV9 to TRBJ1-2, with a possible D match to TRBD1 (5 bases). Trimming stripped 0 bases from V and 5 bases from J, with 17 bases between. The V gene's germline CDR1 is SGDLS and CDR2 YYNGEE. This CDR3 is built from 16 residues. The CDR3: CASSVGVGANRYGYTF. The DNA of the CDR3 is TGTGCCAGCAGCGTAGGGGTAGGGGCCAACCGATATGGCTACACCTTC.

The chain combines TRBV4-1 with TRBJ2-1; the match to TRBD2 covers 11 bases. Germline assignment: CDR1 MGHRA and CDR2 YSYEKL. Trimming cost V 0 bases and J 4 bases; bases outside gene matches: 2. CDR3 length: 16 residues. Here the CDR3 reads CASSQEGLAVYNEQFF. Written as DNA, the CDR3 is TGCGCCAGCAGCCAAGAGGGACTAGCGGTGTACAATGAGCAGTTCTTC.

This clone came up once. The chain is built from TRBV2 and TRBJ2-7; 7 nucleotides agree with TRBD1. CDR3 length equals 15 residues. V shed 4 bases, J shed 0 bases, and the junction held 6 bases outside the gene matches. CDR1 is SNHLY, CDR2 FYNNEI, per germline. In DNA form, the CDR3 reads TGTGCCAGCAGTGGGGACAGCAGGAGCTCCTACGAGCAGTACTTC. This sequence encodes CASSGDSRSSYEQYF.

This chain connects TRBV28 to TRBJ2-7; 7 bases map to TRBD2. V was pared by 6 bases and J by 0 bases, with 5 bases of the junction left unmatched. Germline lookup yields CDR1 MDHEN and CDR2 SYDVKM. This CDR3 spans 14 amino acids. This CDR3 is CASRNSGSSYEQYF. The CDR3 region has the DNA TGTGCCAGCAGAAATAGCGGGTCCTCCTACGAGCAGTACTTC. Supplemented by reference TRBV28 and TRBJ2-7, the full variable domain reads DVKVTQSSRYLVKRTGEKVFLECVQDMDHENMFWYRQDPGLGLRLIYFSYDVKMKEKGDIPEGYSVSREKKERFSLILESASTNQTSMYLCASRNSGSSYEQYFGPGTRLTVT.

This clone came up many times. The J gene is TRBJ2-7, the V gene TRBV19; D not resolved. The germline gives CDR1 LNHDA, CDR2 SQIVND (reference sequence). With 3 bases removed from V and 0 bases from J, the gap between germline ends came to 9 bases. The CDR3 is 14 residues long. The CDR3 region has the DNA TGTGCCAGTAGTATTAGGCCAGGCTCCTACGAGCAGTACTTC. This sequence encodes CASSIRPGSYEQYF.

The chain links TRBV7-9 to TRBJ1-1; the D gene is possibly TRBD1 (6 bases). The CDR3 is 12 residues long. Germline CDR1 is SEHNR and CDR2 is FQNEAQ (reference sequence). V shed 2 bases and J shed 6 bases, with 7 bases lying between them. The CDR3 coding sequence is TGTGCCAGCAGCTTATCAGGGGCTGAAGCTTTCTTT. It yields the protein CASSLSGAEAFF.